This TCR beta chain was documented in a study of blood T cell repertoires in COVID-19. Study-wide context: The samples span acute and convalescent COVID-19 from the United States, Italy and Spain. PBMCs, B-cell-depleted T cells, or T cells were the source of the cDNA or gDNA that made up the material.

Original methodology: The assay estimated nucleated cells by amplifying reference gene primers. TCRdb keeps only in-frame clones here, not all; method: immunoSEQ multiplex PCR. V, J and clone size reflect that table, while D and trimming were determined from the DNA. The data show 200,000 to 300,000 clones, 84% seen once. Sequenced input: peripheral blood. The sequence was obtained from a human donor in a cohort sampled during active COVID-19.

This chain's CDR3 is CASSFRQNTEAFF. CDR3 DNA sequence: TGTGCCAGCAGTTTCCGACAGAACACTGAAGCTTTCTTT. The chain links TRBV6-6 to TRBJ1-1, with unresolved D. The V and J ends lost 4 bases and 1 base respectively, with 7 bases between them. The CDR3 loop spans 13 amino acids. Germline CDR1 reads MNHNY; CDR2 reads SVGAGI (reference sequence).